These 31 T cell receptor beta chains share one sample of origin, sequenced in a study of cytomegalovirus exposure and HLA in healthy donors (dated by TCRdb to about 2017). The protocol used for the library was the immunoSEQ multiplex PCR assay. The multiplex PCR relied on a mix of 60 forward primers for TCR Vbeta segments and 13 reverse primers for TCR Jbeta segments. TCRdb's version of the immuneACCESS table is confined to in-frame rearrangements and falls short of the full clone set. An unresolved V gene accounts for under half of the shortfall where checked; the remainder is of unknown origin. Per the sample table, the count is some 150,000 clones. The ten largest clones capture about 2.2% of the sample. The sequencing input was PBMCs. These receptors originate from a woman between 18 and 30 years old in good health and CMV-seronegative.

The chain combines TRBV5-1 with TRBJ2-1; TRBD2 matches at 8 bases. CDR1 is SGHRS and CDR2 is YFSETQ in the germline V gene. Trimming took 4 bases from V and 6 from J; bases not matched to a gene: 12. The CDR3 consists of 16 residues. The CDR3 DNA is TGCGCCAGCAGCACTACTAGCGGATCCGATGGCAATGAGCAGTTCTTC. This translates into CASSTTSGSDGNEQFF.

This sequence joins TRBV5-1 and TRBJ1-2; TRBD1 agrees at 10 bases. This CDR3 region has 16 residues. Germline-derived CDR1 and CDR2 are SGHRS and YFSETQ. With 0 bases clipped from V and 8 bases from J, the junction kept 10 bases outside the gene matches. The CDR3: CASSLAITGQGDGYTF. CDR3 sequence (DNA): TGCGCCAGCAGCTTGGCCATCACTGGACAGGGGGACGGCTACACCTTC.

The chain has TRBV2 and TRBJ1-5, with D possibly being TRBD1 (5 bases). Trimming took 3 bases from V and 0 from J, leaving 6 bases between them. CDR1 is SNHLY, CDR2 FYNNEI, per germline. CDR3 size: 14 residues. CDR3 sequence (DNA): TGTGCCAGCAGTGAGGGGGGTAGCAATCAGCCCCAGCATTTT. Residues: CASSEGGSNQPQHF.

This chain joins TRBV25-1 and TRBJ2-6; D remains ambiguous. Germline values: CDR1 MGHDK, CDR2 SYGVNS. The CDR3 totals 13 residues. The V and J ends lost 3 bases and 3 bases respectively, with 3 bases between them. Written as DNA, the CDR3 is TGTGCCAGCAGTGACCTTGGGGCCAACGTCCTGACTTTC. This translates into CASSDLGANVLTF.

The chain links TRBV11-2 to TRBJ2-7; 9 nucleotides align to TRBD2. V lost 4 bases, J lost 3 bases, and 4 bases stayed unmatched. Germline CDR1 is SGHAT and CDR2 is FQNNGV. The CDR3 consists of 14 residues. In DNA form, the CDR3 reads TGTGCCAGCAGCTCCGTAGCGGGAGTCTACGAGCAGTACTTC. Its protein is CASSSVAGVYEQYF.

V is TRBV6-6 and J is TRBJ2-6; the D is unclear. The CDR3 has 16 amino acids. V gave up 5 bases and J gave up 1 base, with 12 bases separating them. CDR1 and CDR2 from the germline V gene are MNHNY and SVGAGI (reference sequence). CDR3 coding DNA: TGTGCCAGCAGTCCCAGCCTAGGATCTGGGGCCAACGTCCTGACTTTC. Translated: CASSPSLGSGANVLTF.

The genes are TRBV5-1 and TRBJ2-3; D is uncertain. V lost 0 bases, J lost 0 bases, and 8 bases lay in between. This CDR3 region has 15 residues. CDR1 SGHRS and CDR2 YFSETQ come from the germline V gene. This CDR3 reads CASSLEHMSTDTQYF. CDR3 in DNA: TGCGCCAGCAGCTTGGAACATATGAGCACAGATACGCAGTATTTT.

The chain recombines TRBV7-9 with TRBJ1-2, with D possibly matching TRBD1 (6 bases). CDR1 is SEHNR and CDR2 is FQNEAQ in the germline V gene (reference sequence). There are 15 residues in the CDR3. Between the trimmed V and J ends, which lost 1 base and 4 bases, there was a span of 13 bases. In nucleotides, the CDR3 is TGTGCCAGCAGCTTAGACAGGGATCCCCGCTATGGCTACACCTTC. Protein: CASSLDRDPRYGYTF.

This sequence joins TRBV28 and TRBJ2-7; maybe TRBD1 (5 bases). The V and J ends lost 8 bases and 1 base respectively, with 9 bases between them. The germline CDR1 and CDR2 sequences are MDHEN and SYDVKM. The CDR3 consists of 12 residues. CDR3 residues: CASWGSSYEQYF. The CDR3 nucleotides read TGTGCCAGCTGGGGCAGTTCCTACGAGCAGTACTTC.

The J gene is TRBJ2-7, the V gene TRBV7-3; 7 bases match TRBD2. The CDR3 spans 16 residues. V lost 2 bases, J lost 0 bases, and 7 bases stayed unmatched. Germline loops: CDR1 SGHTA, CDR2 FQGTGA. This CDR3 is CASSLGSRTSSYEQYF. CDR3 coding DNA: TGTGCCAGCAGCTTAGGTTCCAGGACTAGCTCCTACGAGCAGTACTTC.

The chain links TRBV7-9 to TRBJ2-3; D is perhaps TRBD2 (6 bases). The CDR3 is 15 residues long. V was trimmed by 3 bases and J by 3 bases, leaving 13 bases between them. Germline V lookup: CDR1 SEHNR, CDR2 FQNEAQ (reference sequence). The CDR3 nucleotides read TGTGCCAGCAGCTTGACCCAGGAGGGGACAGATACGCAGTATTTT. Residues: CASSLTQEGTDTQYF. The full variable domain, in which reference TRBV7-9 and TRBJ2-3 provide the parts outside the CDR3, is DTGVSQNPRHKITKRGQNVTFRCDPISEHNRLYWYRQTLGQGPEFLTYFQNEAQLEKSRLLSDRFSAERPKGSFSTLEIQRTEQGDSAMYLCASSLTQEGTDTQYFGPGTRLTVL.

The J gene is TRBJ2-3, the V gene TRBV5-6; a weak D match, TRBD1 (6 bases). CDR3 length: 15 amino acids. CDR1 is SGHDT, CDR2 YYEEEE, per germline. V was clipped by 1 base and J by 9 bases, with 18 bases between them. The CDR3 protein is CASSLITRGTGTQYF. The CDR3 DNA reads TGTGCCAGCAGCTTGATAACTAGGGGGACGGGCACGCAGTATTTT. Together with reference TRBV5-6 and TRBJ2-3, the CDR3 gives the full variable domain: DAGVTQSPTHLIKTRGQQVTLRCSPKSGHDTVSWYQQALGQGPQFIFQYYEEEERQRGNFPDRFSGHQFPNYSSELNVNALLLGDSALYLCASSLITRGTGTQYFGPGTRLTVL.

V is TRBV6-4 and J is TRBJ2-7; 8 bases align to TRBD1. Germline CDR1 and CDR2: MRHNA and SNTAGT. V dropped 11 bases and J dropped 0; count of bases not matched to a gene: 9. The length of the CDR3 is 14 residues. DNA of the CDR3: TGTGCCGGGGTGGGACAGGCGAGCTCCTACGAGCAGTACGTC. Amino acids: CAGVGQASSYEQYV.

The V call is TRBV6-6, the J call TRBJ1-5, with 7 bases fitting TRBD1. The germline CDR1 and CDR2 sequences are MNHNY and SVGAGI (reference sequence). V lost 2 bases and J lost 7; bases outside the gene matches: 5. The CDR3 has 14 amino acids. CDR3 coding DNA: TGTGCCAGCAGTTACCCGGGACAGCTGCAGCCCCAGCATTTT. This codes for CASSYPGQLQPQHF.

The V and J genes are TRBV7-2 and TRBJ2-7, with D perhaps TRBD2 (6 bases). The CDR3 length is 13 residues. The germline CDR1 and CDR2 sequences are SGHTA and FQGNSA. V shed 1 base and J shed 3 bases, with 7 bases lying between them. The CDR3 protein is CASSLVSGYEQYV. CDR3 coding DNA: TGTGCCAGCAGCTTAGTTAGCGGCTACGAGCAGTACGTC.

This chain links TRBV7-9 with TRBJ2-5, with TRBD2 as a possible D gene (6 bases). The CDR3 contains 14 residues. Per the germline V gene, CDR1 is SEHNR and CDR2 is FQNEAQ (reference sequence). V was pared by 5 bases and J by 1 base, with 11 bases between. The CDR3 loop reads CASSHTGSQETQYF. The CDR3 nucleotides are TGTGCCAGCAGCCATACCGGGAGCCAAGAGACCCAGTACTTC.

The chain has TRBV29-1 and TRBJ1-2, with D possibly being TRBD1 (5 bases). V was pared by 1 base and J by 0 bases, with 9 bases between. Germline V gene sequence: CDR1 SQVTM, CDR2 ANQGSEA. The CDR3 is 14 residues long. The CDR3 DNA sequence: TGCAGCGTTGAAGGGGGCAGAGCTAACTATGGCTACACCTTC. Translating gives CSVEGGRANYGYTF. Full variable domain (missing parts from reference TRBV29-1 and TRBJ1-2): SAVISQKPSRDICQRGTSLTIQCQVDSQVTMMFWYRQQPGQSLTLIATANQGSEATYESGFVIDKFPISRPNLTFSTLTVSNMSPEDSSIYLCSVEGGRANYGYTFGSGTRLTVV.

The V and J genes are TRBV5-1 and TRBJ2-1; maybe TRBD1 (6 bases). The CDR3 extends over 13 amino acids. Germline-derived CDR1 and CDR2 are SGHRS and YFSETQ. V lost 3 bases to trimming and J lost 7 bases, with 11 bases between them. CDR3 sequence (DNA): TGCGCCAGCAGCTCACAGGGAAGGAATGAGCAGTTCTTC. It translates to CASSSQGRNEQFF.

A remark on this clone: This CDR3 is also generated by other DNA sequences in the sample. The chain links TRBV9 to TRBJ1-3; tentatively, D is TRBD1 (6 bases). Germline V gene lookup returns CDR1 SGDLS and CDR2 YYNGEE. This CDR3 is built from 16 residues. Between the trimmed V and J ends, which lost 3 bases and 0 bases, there was a span of 13 bases. The CDR3 region is CASSAGQSISGNTIYF. CDR3 bases: TGTGCCAGCAGCGCCGGACAGTCGATCTCTGGAAACACCATATATTTT.

The chain couples TRBV19 to TRBJ2-1; D might be TRBD1 (5 bases). With 1 base removed from V and 8 bases from J, the gap between germline ends came to 9 bases. The CDR3 sequence is 13 residues long. Germline V gene sequence: CDR1 LNHDA, CDR2 SQIVND (reference sequence). The CDR3 is CASSIVRADEQFF. CDR3 nucleotides: TGTGCCAGTAGTATAGTCAGGGCAGATGAGCAGTTCTTC.

V gene TRBV15 combines with J gene TRBJ2-2; 8 bases align to TRBD1. The CDR3 is 17 residues long. V shed 3 bases, J shed 1 base, and the junction held 7 bases outside the gene matches. The germline CDR1 and CDR2 sequences are LNHNV and YYDKDF (reference sequence). CDR3 nucleotides: TGTGCCACCAGCAGCGCTACCGGACAGGGGAACACCGGGGAGCTGTTTTTT. This gives the protein CATSSATGQGNTGELFF.

CDR3: CASSVWDYNTDTQYF. The CDR3 nucleotides are TGTGCCAGCAGCGTTTGGGACTACAACACAGATACGCAGTATTTT. The chain employs TRBV9 and TRBJ2-3; TRBD2 aligns across 7 bases. The germline CDR1 and CDR2 sequences are SGDLS and YYNGEE. With V trimmed by 2 bases and J by 2 bases, 5 bases remained unmatched. This CDR3 contains 15 residues.

The chain employs TRBV6-5 and TRBJ1-4; 7 bases align to TRBD1. Germline trimming cut 2 bases from V and 3 bases from J; bases unmatched to any gene: 6. Germline CDR1 is MNHEY and CDR2 is SVGAGI. CDR3 length equals 16 residues. The CDR3, as DNA: TGTGCCAGCAGTTACACTTCAGGGGGTTCTAATGAAAAACTGTTTTTT. Its protein product is CASSYTSGGSNEKLFF.

V and J are TRBV5-8 and TRBJ2-5, with 10 bases fitting TRBD1. The CDR3 is 16 residues long. Germline lookup yields CDR1 SGHTS and CDR2 YDEGEE. V was clipped by 4 bases and J by 4 bases; unmatched bases: 10. The DNA for the CDR3 is TGTGCCAGCAGCCATGGGGGACAGGGGAGGGGAGAGACCCAGTACTTC. Protein sequence: CASSHGGQGRGETQYF.

The chain has TRBV7-8 and TRBJ1-1; 7 bases line up with TRBD1. The V and J ends lost 5 bases and 3 bases, in that order; junction bases with no gene match: 12. Per germline, CDR1 SGHVS and CDR2 FQNEAQ. This CDR3 has 16 residues. The CDR3 DNA sequence: TGTGCCAGCAGCCCCCGGACAGGTTGGGATGACACTGAAGCTTTCTTT. It codes for CASSPRTGWDDTEAFF.

The chain combines TRBV4-1 with TRBJ1-2; TRBD1 might be the D (5 bases). Germline V CDR1 and CDR2: MGHRA, YSYEKL. The CDR3 runs 15 residues. V was shortened by 0 bases and J by 4 bases, with 12 bases between the two germline ends. In DNA, the CDR3 is TGCGCCAGCAGCCAAGATTCCCTTACAGGCTATGGCTACACCTTC. Its translation is CASSQDSLTGYGYTF.

The CDR3 reads CAWSVPGPDTQYF. Here the CDR3 DNA reads TGTGCCTGGAGTGTACCAGGGCCAGATACGCAGTATTTT. The V and J genes are TRBV30 and TRBJ2-3; maybe TRBD1 (5 bases). Looked up from germline, CDR1 is GTSNPN and CDR2 is SVGIG (reference sequence). Trimming cost V 0 bases and J 4 bases, with 8 bases left between them. CDR3 length: 13 residues.

The CDR3 nucleotides are TGTGCCAGCAGGACGGGACTAGCGACAGATACGCAGTATTTT. Its translation: CASRTGLATDTQYF. The rearrangement links TRBV6-5 to TRBJ2-3; 10 bases map to TRBD2. This CDR3 is built from 14 residues. V dropped 6 bases and J dropped 3; count of bases not matched to a gene: 3. In germline, CDR1 is MNHEY, CDR2 SVGAGI.

The rearrangement links TRBV11-3 to TRBJ2-5; TRBD2 aligns across 8 bases. Germline V CDR1 and CDR2: SGHNT, YENEEA. The CDR3 has 15 amino acids. Trimming removed 5 bases from V and 5 bases from J; junction bases left unmatched: 10. CDR3 protein: CASSAGLAAGETQYF. The CDR3 DNA reads as TGTGCCAGCAGCGCTGGACTAGCCGCTGGCGAGACCCAGTACTTC.

The CDR3 spells CSVVRLERLEQYF. The CDR3 nucleotides are TGCAGCGTTGTGAGGCTAGAACGTCTCGAGCAGTACTTC. The chain employs TRBV29-1 and TRBJ2-5, with D unclear. Matching the DNA end better, TRBJ2-7 makes the J call doubtful. CDR1 is SQVTM, CDR2 ANQGSEA, per germline. The CDR3 spans 13 residues.

The chain joins TRBV9 to TRBJ2-1; 11 bases map to TRBD2. CDR1 and CDR2 from the germline V gene are SGDLS and YYNGEE. CDR3 length equals 19 residues. V was pared by 4 bases and J by 3 bases, with 15 bases of the junction left unmatched. The CDR3: CASSPRLAGNTKYYNEQFF. DNA of the CDR3: TGTGCCAGCAGCCCCAGACTAGCGGGAAACACAAAATACTACAATGAGCAGTTCTTC.